This entry concerns a single T cell receptor (beta chain). Its cognate antigen has yet to be identified. No qualities accompany the bases; no much larger clone lies one base away. TCRbeta CDR3 regions were amplified from genomic DNA using the immunoSEQ Assay, a bias-controlled multiplex PCR. The original methods were these. The number of nucleated cells in each sample was estimated by amplification of reference gene primers within the assay. To quantify the absolute abundance of each unique TCRbeta CDR3 rearrangement, sequence reads were collapsed and filtered. For each sample, productive Simpson clonality was calculated as the square root of Simpson's diversity index across productive rearrangements. The clones in this table, taken by TCRdb from immuneACCESS, are in-frame only. Not every clone is retained; where verified, under half of the shortfall comes from an unresolved V gene, and the cause of the rest is unknown. Clone size and V and J calls were adopted from that table, with D and trimming inferred from the DNA. This sample lists roughly 110,000 clones; about 88% were detected once. The ten largest clones add up to 8% to 8.5% of the sample.

This entry belongs to a study of blood T cell repertoires in COVID-19 (dated by TCRdb to 2020 to 2022). For context, the study as a whole: The collaborator samples originated in the United States, Italy and Spain and spanned the acute and convalescent phases of COVID-19. The material from the prospective study consisted of cDNA or gDNA derived from T cells, B-cell-depleted T cells, or PBMCs. Deeply sampled blood TCRbeta repertoires from subjects exposed to, actively infected with, or recovered from COVID-19 were included in the dataset. The repertoires were released in a freely available public database meant as a resource for research on the immune response to SARS-CoV-2. The samples were drawn from two sources: the first 160 participants of the ongoing ImmuneRACE study, and some 1,300 subjects contributed by 6 global collaborators. Nearly every sample came with metadata listing a de-identified subject ID, COVID-19 status, age in years and sex. Where available, HLA class I and class II types were obtained from metadata supplied by the sample provider rather than from assay-based typing.

The study at large found these results: The amount of clinical and demographic metadata varied by source and participant and was provided uncurated.

The CDR3 numbers 15 residues from cysteine through phenylalanine. The DNA shown is the 45-base CDR3, in frame from base 1. Looking up the germline V gene yields CDR1 SGHTA and CDR2 FQGNSA. Relative to germline, V is missing 2 bases and J is missing 2 bases, with 4 bases of the junction outside any gene match. Samples from volunteer blood donors who had recovered from COVID-19 were contributed by a second Seattle source. Collaborating institutions collected whole blood in K2EDTA tubes following their own protocols. Collaborator samples were shipped for TCRbeta analysis as frozen whole blood, isolated PBMCs, or DNA extracted from either sample type.

Rearrangement joined TRBV7-2 to TRBJ2-7; 9 bases in the middle match TRBD2. The TCR comes from a woman in her 70s who had recovered from COVID-19. The sample consisted of peripheral blood. The nucleotide sequence is given as TGTGCCAGCAGCTTAAGGGCGGGAGGGCCCTACGAGCAGTACTTC. Its coded protein is CASSLRAGGPYEQYF.